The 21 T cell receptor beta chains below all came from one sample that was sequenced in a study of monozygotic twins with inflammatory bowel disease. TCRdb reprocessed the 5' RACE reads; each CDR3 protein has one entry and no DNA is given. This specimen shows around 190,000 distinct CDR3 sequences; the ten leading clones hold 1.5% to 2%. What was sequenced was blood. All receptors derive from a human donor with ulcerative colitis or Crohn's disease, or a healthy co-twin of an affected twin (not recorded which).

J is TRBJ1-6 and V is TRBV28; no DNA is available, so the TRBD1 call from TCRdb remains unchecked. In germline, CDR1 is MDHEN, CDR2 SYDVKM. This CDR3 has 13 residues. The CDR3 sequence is CATCRDRSSPLHF.

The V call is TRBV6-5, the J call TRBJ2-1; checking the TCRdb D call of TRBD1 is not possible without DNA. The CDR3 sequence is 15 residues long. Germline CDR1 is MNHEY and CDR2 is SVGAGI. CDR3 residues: CASGLDRVVGNEQFF.

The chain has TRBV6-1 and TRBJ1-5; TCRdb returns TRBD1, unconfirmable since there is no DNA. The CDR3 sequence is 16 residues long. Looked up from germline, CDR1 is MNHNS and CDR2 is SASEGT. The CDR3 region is CASMSPGGYSNQPQHF.

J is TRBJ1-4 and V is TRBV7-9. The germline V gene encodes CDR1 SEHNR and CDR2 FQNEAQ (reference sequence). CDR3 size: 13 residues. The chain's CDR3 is CASSGSTNEKLFF. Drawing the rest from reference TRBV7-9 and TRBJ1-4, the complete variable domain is DTGVSQNPRHKITKRGQNVTFRCDPISEHNRLYWYRQTLGQGPEFLTYFQNEAQLEKSRLLSDRFSAERPKGSFSTLEIQRTEQGDSAMYLCASSGSTNEKLFFGSGTQLSVL.

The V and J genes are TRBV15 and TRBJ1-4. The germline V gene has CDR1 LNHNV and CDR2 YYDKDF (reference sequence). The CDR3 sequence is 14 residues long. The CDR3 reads CATSREPRKEKLFF.

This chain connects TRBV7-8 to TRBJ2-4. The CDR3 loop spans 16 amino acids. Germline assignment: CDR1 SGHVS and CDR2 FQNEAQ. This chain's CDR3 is CASSRLTLLAKNIQYF.

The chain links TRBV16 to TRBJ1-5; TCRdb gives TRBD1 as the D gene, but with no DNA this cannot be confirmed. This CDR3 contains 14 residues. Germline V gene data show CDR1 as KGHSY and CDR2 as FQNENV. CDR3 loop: CASSPRGDNQPQHF.

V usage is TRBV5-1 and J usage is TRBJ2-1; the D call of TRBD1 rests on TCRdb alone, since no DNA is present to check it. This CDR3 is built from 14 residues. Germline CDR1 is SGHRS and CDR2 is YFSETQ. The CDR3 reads CASSGRGLYNEQFF.

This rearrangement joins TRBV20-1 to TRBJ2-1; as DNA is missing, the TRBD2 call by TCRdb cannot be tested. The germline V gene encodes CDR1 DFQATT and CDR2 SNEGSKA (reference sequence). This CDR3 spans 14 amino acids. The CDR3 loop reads CSATAGRIYNEQFF.

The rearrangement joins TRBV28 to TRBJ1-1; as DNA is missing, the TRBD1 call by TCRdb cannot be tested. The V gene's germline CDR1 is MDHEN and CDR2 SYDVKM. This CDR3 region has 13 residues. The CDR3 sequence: CAAAGGKDTEAFF.

The CDR3 spells CASTRFAWGTDTQYF. This sequence joins TRBV12-3 or TRBV12-4 and TRBJ2-3. The CDR3 totals 15 residues.

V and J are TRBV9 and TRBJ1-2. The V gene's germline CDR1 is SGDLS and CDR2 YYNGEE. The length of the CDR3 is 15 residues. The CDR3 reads CASSVDGKFNYGYTF.

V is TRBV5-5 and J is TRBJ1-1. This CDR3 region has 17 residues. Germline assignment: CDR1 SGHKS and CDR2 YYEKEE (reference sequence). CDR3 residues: CASSYLLGGRGSAEAFF.

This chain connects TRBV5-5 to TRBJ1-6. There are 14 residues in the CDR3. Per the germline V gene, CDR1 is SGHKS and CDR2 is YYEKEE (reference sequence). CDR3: CASSLGFYNSPLHF.

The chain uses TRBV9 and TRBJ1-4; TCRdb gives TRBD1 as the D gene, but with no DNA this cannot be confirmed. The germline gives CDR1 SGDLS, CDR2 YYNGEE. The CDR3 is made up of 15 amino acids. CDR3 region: CASSTAEQGREKLFF.

The CDR3 sequence is CASSMIETGYGYTF. This chain links TRBV19 with TRBJ1-2; the D call of TRBD1 rests on TCRdb alone, since no DNA is present to check it. There are 14 residues in the CDR3. Looked up from germline, CDR1 is LNHDA and CDR2 is SQIVND (reference sequence).

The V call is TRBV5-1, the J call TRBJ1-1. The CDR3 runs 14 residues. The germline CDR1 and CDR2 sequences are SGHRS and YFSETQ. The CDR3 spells CASIKGGANTEAFF.

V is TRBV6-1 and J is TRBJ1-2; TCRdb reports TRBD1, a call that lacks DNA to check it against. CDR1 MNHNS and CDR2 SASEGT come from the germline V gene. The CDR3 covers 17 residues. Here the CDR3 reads CASSRIPGQGSDYGYTF.

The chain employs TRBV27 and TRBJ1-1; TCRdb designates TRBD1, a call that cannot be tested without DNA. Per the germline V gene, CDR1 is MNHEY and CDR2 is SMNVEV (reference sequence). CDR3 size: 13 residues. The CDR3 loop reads CASRDTTNTEAFF.

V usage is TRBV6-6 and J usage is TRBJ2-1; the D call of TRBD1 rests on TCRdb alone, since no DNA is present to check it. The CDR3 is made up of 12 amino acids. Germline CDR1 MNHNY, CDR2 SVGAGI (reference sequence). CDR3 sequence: CASSTDRVSQFF.

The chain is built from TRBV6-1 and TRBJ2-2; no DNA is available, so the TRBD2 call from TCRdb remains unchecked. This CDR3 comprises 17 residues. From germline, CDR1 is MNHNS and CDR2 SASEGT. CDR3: CASTSGRARTNTGELFF.